This T cell receptor beta chain was recovered during a study of regulatory T cells in long-lasting Graves disease. Study in general: Antithyroid drug use was under 3 months in newly diagnosed Graves' patients. Study-wide results and limits: TRBV28, TRBJ1-2 and TRBJ2-5 were segments that persistent disease favored.

This CDR3 is built from 16 residues. Germline assignment: CDR1 SGHRS and CDR2 YFSETQ. J was trimmed by 8 bases and V by 4 bases; bases with no gene match: 12. The table lists this clonotype with a few counts. Its specificity is unknown. Specified time point: newly diagnosed GD, antithyroid drugs for less than 3 months. From RNA extracted from PBMCs, the TCR library was made. The TCR beta library used iRepertoire HTBI primers with Arm-PCR amplification of CDR3. TCRdb re-called the multiplex PCR reads with MiXCR, one entry per CDR3 protein. The table records some 370,000 distinct CDR3 sequences, about an eighth of them present only once. These records were also assigned to another study, of T cells in Graves' hyperthyroidism and ophthalmopathy.

The chain joins TRBV5-1 to TRBJ2-1; 10 nucleotides line up with TRBD2. This TCR came from a woman aged 18-29 years with Graves disease. The specimen was peripheral blood mononuclear cells (PBMCs), collected at new diagnosis, from a patient treated with antithyroid drugs. In DNA form, the CDR3 reads TGCGCCAGCAGCGCGGCTAGCGGGAGCCTTGGGCATGAGCAGTTCTTC. It yields the protein CASSAASGSLGHEQFF.